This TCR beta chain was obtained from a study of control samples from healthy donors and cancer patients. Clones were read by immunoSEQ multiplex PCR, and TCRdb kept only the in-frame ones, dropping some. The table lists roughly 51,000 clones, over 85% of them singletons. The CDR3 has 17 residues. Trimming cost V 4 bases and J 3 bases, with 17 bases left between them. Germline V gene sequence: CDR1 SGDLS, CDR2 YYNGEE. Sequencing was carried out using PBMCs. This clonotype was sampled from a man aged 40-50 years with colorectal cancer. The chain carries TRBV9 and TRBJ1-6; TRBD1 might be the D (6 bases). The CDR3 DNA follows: TGTGCCAGCAGCCCCCTGGGGGGCGGGAACTATAATTCACCCCTCCACTTT. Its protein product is CASSPLGGGNYNSPLHF.